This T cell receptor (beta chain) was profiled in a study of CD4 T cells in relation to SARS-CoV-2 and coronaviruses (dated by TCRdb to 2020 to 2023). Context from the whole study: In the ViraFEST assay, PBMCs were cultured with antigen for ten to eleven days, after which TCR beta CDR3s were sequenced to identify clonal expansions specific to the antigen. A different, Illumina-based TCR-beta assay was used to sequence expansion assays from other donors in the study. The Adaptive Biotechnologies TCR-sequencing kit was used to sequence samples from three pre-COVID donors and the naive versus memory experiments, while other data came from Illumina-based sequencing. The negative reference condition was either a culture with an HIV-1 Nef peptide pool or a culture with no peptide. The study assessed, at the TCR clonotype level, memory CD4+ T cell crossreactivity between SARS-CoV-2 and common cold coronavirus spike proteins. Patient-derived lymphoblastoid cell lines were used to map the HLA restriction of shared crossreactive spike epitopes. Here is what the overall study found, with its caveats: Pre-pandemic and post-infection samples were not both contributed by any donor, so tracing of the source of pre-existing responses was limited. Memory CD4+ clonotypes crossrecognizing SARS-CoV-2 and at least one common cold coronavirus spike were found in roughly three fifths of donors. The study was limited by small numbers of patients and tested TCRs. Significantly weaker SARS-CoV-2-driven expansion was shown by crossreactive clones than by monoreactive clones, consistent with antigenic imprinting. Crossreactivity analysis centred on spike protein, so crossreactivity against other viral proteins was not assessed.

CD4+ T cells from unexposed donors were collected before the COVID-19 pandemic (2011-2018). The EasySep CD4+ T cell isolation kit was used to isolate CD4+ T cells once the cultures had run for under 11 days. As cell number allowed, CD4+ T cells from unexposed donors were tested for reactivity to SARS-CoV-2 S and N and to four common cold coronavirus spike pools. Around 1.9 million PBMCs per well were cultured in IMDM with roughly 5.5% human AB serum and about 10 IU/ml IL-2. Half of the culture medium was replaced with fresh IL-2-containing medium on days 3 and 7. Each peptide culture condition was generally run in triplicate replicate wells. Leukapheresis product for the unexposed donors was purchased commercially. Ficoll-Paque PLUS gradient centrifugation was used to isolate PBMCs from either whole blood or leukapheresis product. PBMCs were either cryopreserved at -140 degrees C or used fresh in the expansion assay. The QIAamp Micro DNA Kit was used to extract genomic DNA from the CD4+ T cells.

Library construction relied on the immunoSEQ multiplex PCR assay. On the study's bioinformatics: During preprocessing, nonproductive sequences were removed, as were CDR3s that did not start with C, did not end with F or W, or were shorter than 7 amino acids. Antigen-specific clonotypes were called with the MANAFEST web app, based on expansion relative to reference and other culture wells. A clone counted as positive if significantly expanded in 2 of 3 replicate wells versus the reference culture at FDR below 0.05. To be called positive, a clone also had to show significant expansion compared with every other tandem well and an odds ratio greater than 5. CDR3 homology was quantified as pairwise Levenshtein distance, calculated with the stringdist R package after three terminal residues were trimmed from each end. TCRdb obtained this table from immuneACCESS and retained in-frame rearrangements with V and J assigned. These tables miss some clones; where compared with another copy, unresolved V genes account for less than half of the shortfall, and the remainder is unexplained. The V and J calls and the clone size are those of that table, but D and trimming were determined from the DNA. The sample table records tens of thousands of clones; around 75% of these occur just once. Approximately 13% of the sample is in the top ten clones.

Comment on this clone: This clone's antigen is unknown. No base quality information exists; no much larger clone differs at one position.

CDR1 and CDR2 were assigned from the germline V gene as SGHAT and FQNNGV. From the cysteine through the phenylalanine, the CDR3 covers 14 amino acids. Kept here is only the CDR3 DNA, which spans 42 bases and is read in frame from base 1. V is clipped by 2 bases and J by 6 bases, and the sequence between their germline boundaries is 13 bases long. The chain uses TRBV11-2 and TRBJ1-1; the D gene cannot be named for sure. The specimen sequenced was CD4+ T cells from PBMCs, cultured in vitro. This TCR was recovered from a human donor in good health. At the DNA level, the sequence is TGTGCCAGCAGCTTAAAAAGAAATAGGCCTGAAGCTTTCTTT. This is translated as CASSLKRNRPEAFF.